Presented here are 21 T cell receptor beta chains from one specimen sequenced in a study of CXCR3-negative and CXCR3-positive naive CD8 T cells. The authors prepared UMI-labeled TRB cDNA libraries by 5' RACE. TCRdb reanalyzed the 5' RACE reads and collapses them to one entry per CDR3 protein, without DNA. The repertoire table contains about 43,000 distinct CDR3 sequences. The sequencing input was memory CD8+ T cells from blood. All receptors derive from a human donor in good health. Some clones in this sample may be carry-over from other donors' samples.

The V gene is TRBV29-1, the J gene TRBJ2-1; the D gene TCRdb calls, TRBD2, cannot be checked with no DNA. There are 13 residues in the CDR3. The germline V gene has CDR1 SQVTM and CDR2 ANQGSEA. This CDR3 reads CSVEDGGKNEQFF.

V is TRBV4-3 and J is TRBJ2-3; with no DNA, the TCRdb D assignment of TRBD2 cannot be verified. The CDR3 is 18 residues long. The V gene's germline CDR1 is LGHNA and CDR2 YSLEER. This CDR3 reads CASSQASGGAFSADTQYF.

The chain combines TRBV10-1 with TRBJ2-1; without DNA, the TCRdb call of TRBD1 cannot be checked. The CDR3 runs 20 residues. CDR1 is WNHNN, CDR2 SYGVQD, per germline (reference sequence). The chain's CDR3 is CASRAGRSASGAGNKNEQFF.

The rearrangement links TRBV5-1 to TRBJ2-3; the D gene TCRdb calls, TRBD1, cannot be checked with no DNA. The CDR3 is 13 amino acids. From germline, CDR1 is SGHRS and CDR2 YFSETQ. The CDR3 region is CASKRGGPDTQYF.

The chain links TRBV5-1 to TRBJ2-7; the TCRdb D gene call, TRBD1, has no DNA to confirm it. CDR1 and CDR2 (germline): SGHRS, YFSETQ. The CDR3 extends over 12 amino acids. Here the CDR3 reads CASSQGQREQYF.

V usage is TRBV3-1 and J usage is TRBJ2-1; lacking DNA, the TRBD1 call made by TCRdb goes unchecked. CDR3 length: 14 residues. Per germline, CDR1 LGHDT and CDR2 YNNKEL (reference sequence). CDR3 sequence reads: CASTPGQGDHEQFF.

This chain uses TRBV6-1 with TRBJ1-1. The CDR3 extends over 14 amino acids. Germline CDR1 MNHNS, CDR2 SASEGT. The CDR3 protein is CASSEWGMNTEAFF.

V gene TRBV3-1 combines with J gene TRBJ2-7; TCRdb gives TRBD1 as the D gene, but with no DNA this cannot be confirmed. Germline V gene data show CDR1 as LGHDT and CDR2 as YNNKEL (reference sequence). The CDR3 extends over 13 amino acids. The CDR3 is CASSPGPGYEQYF.

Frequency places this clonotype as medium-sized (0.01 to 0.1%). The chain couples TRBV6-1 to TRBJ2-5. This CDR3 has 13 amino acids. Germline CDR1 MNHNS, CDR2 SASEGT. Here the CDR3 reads CASSDAPQETQYF.

The CDR3 loop is CSAADLRGPNYGYTF. The rearrangement joins TRBV20-1 to TRBJ1-2. The V gene's germline CDR1 is DFQATT and CDR2 SNEGSKA (reference sequence). The CDR3 loop spans 15 amino acids.

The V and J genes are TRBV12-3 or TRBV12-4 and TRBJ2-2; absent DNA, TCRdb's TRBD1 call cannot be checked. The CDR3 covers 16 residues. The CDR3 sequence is CASSQRGTDKRRELFF.

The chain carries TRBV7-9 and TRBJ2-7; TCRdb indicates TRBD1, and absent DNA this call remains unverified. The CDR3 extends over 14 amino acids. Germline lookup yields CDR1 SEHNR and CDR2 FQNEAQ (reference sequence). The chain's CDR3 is CASRPGPGSYEQYF.

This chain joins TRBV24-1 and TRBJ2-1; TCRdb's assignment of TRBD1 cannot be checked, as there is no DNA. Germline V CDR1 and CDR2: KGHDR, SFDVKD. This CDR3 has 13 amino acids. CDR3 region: CATSDPPQGEQFF.

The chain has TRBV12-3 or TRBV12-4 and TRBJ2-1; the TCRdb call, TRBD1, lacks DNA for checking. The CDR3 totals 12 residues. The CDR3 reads CASKIGGNEQFF.

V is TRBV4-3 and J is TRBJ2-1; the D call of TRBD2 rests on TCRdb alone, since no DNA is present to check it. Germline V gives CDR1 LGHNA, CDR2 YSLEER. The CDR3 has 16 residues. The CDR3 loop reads CASSQGGTSEWDEQFF.

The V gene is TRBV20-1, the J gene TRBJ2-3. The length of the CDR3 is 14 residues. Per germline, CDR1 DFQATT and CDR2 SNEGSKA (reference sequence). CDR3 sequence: CSARDLTTTDTQYF.

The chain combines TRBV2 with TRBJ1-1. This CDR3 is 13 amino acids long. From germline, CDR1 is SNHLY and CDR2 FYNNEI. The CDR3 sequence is CASSSAVATEAFF. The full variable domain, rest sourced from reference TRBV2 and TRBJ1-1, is EPEVTQTPSHQVTQMGQEVILRCVPISNHLYFYWYRQILGQKVEFLVSFYNNEISEKSEIFDDQFSVERPDGSNFTLKIRSTKLEDSAMYFCASSSAVATEAFFGQGTRLTVV.

The CDR3 reads CASGQTGNEQYF. V usage is TRBV6-2 or TRBV6-3 and J usage is TRBJ2-7; lacking DNA, the TRBD1 call made by TCRdb goes unchecked. The length of the CDR3 is 12 residues. Germline V CDR1 and CDR2: MNHEY, SVGEGT.

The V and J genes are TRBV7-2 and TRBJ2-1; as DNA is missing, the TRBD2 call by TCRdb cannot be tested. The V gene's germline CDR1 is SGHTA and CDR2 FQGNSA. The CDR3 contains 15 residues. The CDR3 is CASSGTSGGVGEQFF.

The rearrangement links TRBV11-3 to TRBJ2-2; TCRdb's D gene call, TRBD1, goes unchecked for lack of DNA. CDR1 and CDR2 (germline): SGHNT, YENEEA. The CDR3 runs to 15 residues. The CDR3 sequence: CASSHRDINTGELFF.

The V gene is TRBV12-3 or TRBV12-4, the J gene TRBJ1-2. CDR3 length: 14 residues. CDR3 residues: CASSPPGRNYGYTF.